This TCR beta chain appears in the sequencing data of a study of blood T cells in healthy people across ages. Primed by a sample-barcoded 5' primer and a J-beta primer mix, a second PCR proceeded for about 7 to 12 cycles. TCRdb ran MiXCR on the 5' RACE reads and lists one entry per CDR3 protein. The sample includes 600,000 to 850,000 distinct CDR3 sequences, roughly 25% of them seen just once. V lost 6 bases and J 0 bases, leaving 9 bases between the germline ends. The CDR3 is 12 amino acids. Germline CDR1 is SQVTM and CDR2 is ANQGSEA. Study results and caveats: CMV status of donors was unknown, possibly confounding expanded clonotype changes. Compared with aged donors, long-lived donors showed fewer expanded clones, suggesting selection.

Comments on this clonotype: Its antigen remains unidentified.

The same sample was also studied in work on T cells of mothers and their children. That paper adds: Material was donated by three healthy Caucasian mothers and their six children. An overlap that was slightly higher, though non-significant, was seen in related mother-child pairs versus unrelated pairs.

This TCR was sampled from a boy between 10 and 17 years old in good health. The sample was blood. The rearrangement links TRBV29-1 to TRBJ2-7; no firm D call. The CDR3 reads CSVMGSSYEQYF. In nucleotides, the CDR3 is TGCAGCGTAATGGGGTCCTCCTACGAGCAGTACTTC.